The TCR beta chain under discussion was sequenced for a study of T cells in Graves' hyperthyroidism and ophthalmopathy (dated by TCRdb to the late 2010s). Context from the whole study: Peripheral blood was collected at initial diagnosis, before any treatment. To identify TCR V-J signatures that set the groups apart, the researchers used a discovery cohort of 90 to 100 patients, made up of 40 to 45 with Graves' ophthalmopathy and 55 to 65 with stable Graves' hyperthyroidism. Prospective prediction of ophthalmopathy was tested in an independent validation cohort of 18 to 20 hyperthyroidism patients and 15 to 17 patients who later progressed to ophthalmopathy. The 75 to 100 discovery patients were randomly split 7:3 into training and test sets. The study also compared thyroid tissue and blood T-cell repertoires from a handful of Graves' hyperthyroidism patients. After sampling, hyperthyroidism patients received methimazole starting at 30 mg daily, and ophthalmopathy patients received high-dose intravenous methylprednisolone. According to the paper, TCR Vbeta CDR3 sequencing was carried out on about 140 peripheral blood samples, which came from fewer than 50 ophthalmopathy, around 75 hyperthyroidism and roughly 17 progressor patients. Study-wide conclusions, independent of this receptor: Sample size was not statistically predetermined, and investigators were not blinded to group allocation. In validation, the model predicted progression to ophthalmopathy with approximately 71% sensitivity and approximately 78% specificity, a median of approximately 6.5 months before onset. Most expanded thyroid clonotypes (frequency above 0.001) were also detected in blood, a finding suggesting that blood repertoires may reflect thyroid immune responses. A model built on a 13 V-J signature distinguished ophthalmopathy from stable hyperthyroidism, reaching approximately 89% sensitivity and about 81% specificity in cross-validation and 80%/75% in testing.

The CDR3 covers 13 residues, taking in both the cysteine and the phenylalanine. Of all the DNA, just the CDR3 is kept, 39 bases in frame from base 1. Trimming takes 4 bases from V and 3 bases from J, and the germline ends sit 8 bases apart. CDR1 SGHNT and CDR2 YENEEA are derived from the germline V gene. This clonotype was seen a handful of times. The antigen it binds to is not known. Base qualities are not recorded, but no much larger clone differs from it by a single base. Amplification of TCR beta CDR3 regions was carried out from RNA transcripts. The TCR CDR3 was subjected to a first round of RT-PCR using the HTBI primer set and the Qiagen OneStep RT-PCR kit. The libraries were constructed in a second round of multiplex PCR and then size-selected and purified. Libraries were sequenced paired-end with 100 bp reads on an Illumina HiSeq2000. The original pipeline was this. SOAPnuke was used to process the raw data, throwing out any read that contained adapters or uncalled bases, had a mean Phred below 15, or lacked an exact constant-primer or identifier match. High-quality paired reads were merged with COPE v1.2.5, and unique nucleotide sequences were defined as clonotypes. MiTCR v1.1 was used to align the clonotypes against IMGT TRBV, TRBD and TRBJ reference segments. The analysis was restricted to V-J combinations with a frequency above 0.0001, which together covered 99.2% of the repertoires. The TCS score was defined as F50 (clonal expansion) divided by E x V (chaos), with BLOSUM62-based TCRdist calculated between CDR3 peptides within each V-J. Welch's t-statistics and random forest reduced 514 V-J features to under 15, which were used in a naive Bayes classifier (R e1071). The similarity between thyroid and blood repertoires was quantified using the Morisita-Horn index. The public reads were reanalyzed by TCRdb: fastp trimming at Q25, MiXCR alignment, in-frame beta chains only. Rows matching on CDR3 protein sequence are summarized as one entry with the most common DNA and genes. TCRdb, not the original authors, processed these V and J calls. Across this sample there are 20,000 to 30,000 distinct CDR3 sequences, with about 53% seen only once. The top ten constitute around 23% of the sample.

The hyperthyroidism patients were between 18 and 65 years old and newly diagnosed, with a disease duration of less than 2 months. Exclusion was applied to patients with uncontrolled infections, other autoimmune diseases, pregnancy or lactation. Clinical symptoms, serum thyroxine and TRAb, thyroid ultrasound, and orbital computed tomography formed the basis for the diagnoses. Blood from progressor patients was drawn when they were first diagnosed with hyperthyroidism, before any ophthalmopathy symptoms appeared. PBMCs were isolated from about 10 ml of fresh peripheral blood by Ficoll-Paque density gradient centrifugation. Patients classed as progressors first received a Graves' hyperthyroidism diagnosis and then went on to develop ophthalmopathy during follow-up. Total RNA was extracted with Trizol reagent, and quality was checked on an Agilent 2100 Bioanalyzer.

Sample: blood. The rearrangement joined TRBV11-3 to TRBJ2-3; TRBD1 is perhaps the D gene, given 5 matching bases. This receptor was taken from a woman in her thirties or forties with Graves' hyperthyroidism that later progressed to Graves' ophthalmopathy. The nucleotide sequence reads as follows: TGTGCCAGCAGCTCAGGGAATACAGATACGCAGTATTTT. This is translated as CASSSGNTDTQYF.